These 17 T cell receptor beta chains were all obtained from the same sample, sequenced in a study of T cells after yellow fever vaccination. MiXCR, applied by TCRdb to the 5' RACE reads, yields one record per CDR3 protein. The sample lists around 340,000 distinct CDR3 sequences, 8% to 10% seen once, with roughly 18% in the top ten. Sequenced material: PBMCs, taken on the day of the first yellow fever vaccination. The receptors come from a man aged 18 to 30 who received the YFV17D yellow fever vaccine.

This clonotype was seen at least ten times. The CDR3 DNA sequence: TGTGCCAGCAGTTTACGGGGGGGTTGGGGGAACACTGAAGCTTTCTTT. Residues: CASSLRGGWGNTEAFF. The rearrangement uses TRBV12-3 or TRBV12-4 and TRBJ1-1, with D perhaps matching TRBD1 (5 bases). The CDR3 is made up of 16 amino acids. V shed 2 bases and J shed 1 base, with 14 bases lying between them.

The chain uses TRBV4-1 and TRBJ1-6; D call uncertain. V lost 0 bases, J lost 0 bases, and 9 bases lay in between. CDR3 length equals 17 residues. Per the germline V gene, CDR1 is MGHRA and CDR2 is YSYEKL. Written as DNA, the CDR3 is TGCGCCAGCAGCCAAGATCCACCCGGCTCCTATAATTCACCCCTCCACTTT. This translates into CASSQDPPGSYNSPLHF.

The rearrangement uses TRBV5-6 and TRBJ1-6, with 8 bases lining up with TRBD1. This CDR3 is 14 amino acids long. The germline V gene encodes CDR1 SGHDT and CDR2 YYEEEE. J lost 3 bases, V lost 10 bases, and 6 bases had no gene match. The CDR3, as DNA: TGTGCCTCCGGACAGGGAATCTATAATTCACCCCTCCACTTT. This sequence encodes CASGQGIYNSPLHF.

Regarding this clonotype: This may be a read error: a much more frequent sequence differs by one nucleotide. The V gene is TRBV6-5, the J gene TRBJ1-2, with a weak D call TRBD1 (5 bases). Germline CDR1 reads MNHEY; CDR2 reads SVGAGI. CDR3 length equals 16 residues. This CDR3 is CASSYSMGGPNYDYTF. CDR3 nucleotide sequence: TGTGCCAGCAGTTACTCTATGGGGGGACCTAATTATGACTACACCTTC.

In its sample, this clonotype was seen a few times. The chain combines TRBV7-9 with TRBJ1-1; D not certain. The CDR3 runs 12 residues. The germline gives CDR1 SEHNR, CDR2 FQNEAQ (reference sequence). Trimming removed 5 bases at V and 5 bases at J, with 9 bases between. The DNA for the CDR3 is TGTGCCAGCAGCCAGTCTTTAACTGAAGCTTTCTTT. Amino acid sequence: CASSQSLTEAFF.

This clonotype was detected only a few times. CDR3 loop: CASSFGREGYEQYF. The CDR3 DNA reads as TGTGCCAGCAGCTTCGGCAGGGAGGGCTACGAGCAGTACTTC. This chain joins TRBV7-2 and TRBJ2-7, with TRBD2 matching over 7 bases. After removal of 3 bases from V and 3 bases from J, the junction contained 5 bases not matched to a gene. The CDR3 loop spans 14 amino acids. CDR1 and CDR2 (germline): SGHTA, FQGNSA.

A few counts support this clonotype. The chain recombines TRBV11-2 with TRBJ2-3; D may be TRBD2 (5 bases). The CDR3 loop spans 19 amino acids. CDR1 and CDR2 (germline): SGHAT, FQNNGV. Trimming shortened V by 6 bases and J by 1 base, and 26 bases separated the two germline ends. The CDR3 loop reads CASRSGRTALPIGTDTQYF. The CDR3 DNA sequence: TGTGCCAGCAGGTCCGGCCGGACTGCTTTACCGATTGGCACAGATACGCAGTATTTT.

V is TRBV19 and J is TRBJ2-5; D is possibly TRBD2 (6 bases). Germline CDR1 and CDR2: LNHDA and SQIVND (reference sequence). The CDR3 is made up of 13 amino acids. V was clipped by 3 bases and J by 5 bases, with 10 bases between them. For the CDR3, the DNA is TGTGCCAGTAGTATGGAGGGGAGGGAGACCCAGTACTTC. Its protein is CASSMEGRETQYF. Full variable domain (outside the CDR3, taken from reference TRBV19 and TRBJ2-5): DGGITQSPKYLFRKEGQNVTLSCEQNLNHDAMYWYRQDPGQGLRLIYYSQIVNDFQKGDIAEGYSVSREKKESFPLTVTSAQKNPTAFYLCASSMEGRETQYFGPGTRLLVL.

The gene calls are TRBV5-4 and TRBJ1-2, with D perhaps TRBD1 (6 bases). V was trimmed by 5 bases and J by 6 bases, leaving 11 bases between them. CDR3 size: 12 residues. Germline CDR1 reads SGHNT; CDR2 reads YYREEE (reference sequence). CDR3 protein: CASRDTGNGYTF. In DNA, the CDR3 is TGTGCCAGCAGGGATACAGGGAATGGCTACACCTTC.

A few counts support this clonotype. V gene TRBV4-1 combines with J gene TRBJ2-1; D may be TRBD1 or TRBD2 (5 bases each). Germline V lookup: CDR1 MGHRA, CDR2 YSYEKL. Trimming took 3 bases from V and 0 from J, leaving 9 bases between them. The CDR3 covers 15 residues. As DNA, the CDR3 is TGCGCCAGCAGCCACGAGGGGAGCTCCTACAATGAGCAGTTCTTC. This sequence encodes CASSHEGSSYNEQFF.

Details on this clonotype: Here the CDR3 omits its conserved ending phenylalanine or tryptophan, so a read error is the likely source. The V call is TRBV7-9, the J call TRBJ2-1, with D perhaps matching TRBD2 (7 bases). The CDR3 is 15 residues long. CDR1 is SEHNR and CDR2 is FQNEAQ in the germline V gene (reference sequence). V shed 0 bases and J shed 5 bases, with 11 bases lying between them. CDR3 loop: CASSLARGPNNEQFL. The CDR3 nucleotides read TGTGCCAGCAGCTTAGCGCGGGGGCCGAACAATGAGCAGTTCTTA.

In this sample, this clonotype turned up many times. The genes are TRBV3-1 and TRBJ2-5; 10 bases map to TRBD2. This CDR3 is 14 amino acids long. Germline CDR1 is LGHDT and CDR2 is YNNKEL (reference sequence). V was clipped by 7 bases and J by 6 bases; unmatched bases: 8. The CDR3 loop is CASTRSSGGKTQYF. CDR3 sequence (DNA): TGTGCCAGCACCCGATCTAGCGGGGGAAAGACCCAGTACTTC.

In its sample, this clonotype was seen a few times. The gene calls are TRBV5-1 and TRBJ2-3, with 7 bases identical to TRBD2. This CDR3 has 14 amino acids. Looked up from germline, CDR1 is SGHRS and CDR2 is YFSETQ. V was clipped by 4 bases and J by 2 bases; unmatched bases: 4. The chain's CDR3 is CASSRGEVTDTQYF. Written as DNA, the CDR3 is TGCGCCAGCAGCCGGGGGGAGGTCACAGATACGCAGTATTTT. The entire variable domain, with the rest obtained from reference TRBV5-1 and TRBJ2-3, is as follows: KAGVTQTPRYLIKTRGQQVTLSCSPISGHRSVSWYQQTPGQGLQFLFEYFSETQRNKGNFPGRFSGRQFSNSRSEMNVSTLELGDSALYLCASSRGEVTDTQYFGPGTRLTVL.

The chain combines TRBV18 with TRBJ1-5; D remains unclear. The CDR3 spans 14 residues. V was shortened by 2 bases and J by 5 bases, with 10 bases between the two germline ends. Germline lookup yields CDR1 KGHSH and CDR2 LQKENI. The CDR3 DNA reads TGTGCCAGCTCACCAGGGTCCCCCTATCAGCCCCAGCATTTT. This codes for CASSPGSPYQPQHF.

This clonotype has at least ten counts. The gene calls are TRBV6-2 or TRBV6-3 and TRBJ1-2; a weak D match, TRBD1 (6 bases). CDR3 length: 16 residues. Germline V gene sequence: CDR1 MNHEY, CDR2 SVGEGT. V was cut by 6 bases and J by 4 bases, with 21 bases left in between. Here the CDR3 DNA reads TGTGCCAGCAGCCAAGACGGGACAACGGGCTTCTATGGCTACACCTTC. Amino acid sequence: CASSQDGTTGFYGYTF.

The chain combines TRBV6-5 with TRBJ2-3, with 8 bases fitting TRBD1. The CDR3 has 16 amino acids. CDR1 and CDR2 from the germline V gene are MNHEY and SVGAGI. V trimming: 0 bases; J trimming: 5 bases; junction bases outside the gene matches: 7. This chain's CDR3 is CASSYSGQGTQDTQYF. The CDR3 DNA sequence: TGTGCCAGCAGTTACTCTGGACAGGGCACACAAGATACGCAGTATTTT.

This clonotype was seen a few times. CDR3 coding DNA: TGTGCCAGCAGTTTCCTAGTACAGGGGGGCAATTCACCCCTCCACTTT. Translating gives CASSFLVQGGNSPLHF. The rearrangement uses TRBV27 and TRBJ1-6; 8 nucleotides align to TRBD1. Germline CDR1 MNHEY, CDR2 SMNVEV (reference sequence). The CDR3 has 16 amino acids. J gave up 7 bases and V 3 bases, and 8 bases lay outside the gene matches.